Sequencing of this T cell receptor (beta chain) was carried out in a study of OX40 agonist ivuxolimab in advanced cancers. CDR1 is MNHEY, CDR2 SMNVEV, per germline (reference sequence). V was cut by 3 bases and J by 5 bases, with 10 bases left in between. This CDR3 spans 14 amino acids. The data were produced by immunoSEQ multiplex PCR, yet TCRdb's version contains in-frame clones alone and is incomplete. The sample has over 15,000 clones, 65% to 90% seen once. The sample was CD4+ or CD8+ T cells sorted from blood, taken in a trial of the OX40 agonist ivuxolimab. The TCR sequence derives from an adult with an advanced solid tumor such as melanoma, head and neck, liver or kidney cancer. This chain links TRBV27 with TRBJ1-4; perhaps TRBD1 as D (6 bases). The CDR3 loop reads CASSFTGTNEKLFF. CDR3 nucleotide sequence: TGTGCCAGCAGTTTCACGGGGACAAATGAAAAACTGTTTTTT. Drawing the rest from reference TRBV27 and TRBJ1-4, the complete variable domain is EAQVTQNPRYLITVTGKKLTVTCSQNMNHEYMSWYRQDPGLGLRQIYYSMNVEVTDKGDVPEGYKVSRKEKRNFPLILESPSPNQTSLYFCASSFTGTNEKLFFGSGTQLSVL.